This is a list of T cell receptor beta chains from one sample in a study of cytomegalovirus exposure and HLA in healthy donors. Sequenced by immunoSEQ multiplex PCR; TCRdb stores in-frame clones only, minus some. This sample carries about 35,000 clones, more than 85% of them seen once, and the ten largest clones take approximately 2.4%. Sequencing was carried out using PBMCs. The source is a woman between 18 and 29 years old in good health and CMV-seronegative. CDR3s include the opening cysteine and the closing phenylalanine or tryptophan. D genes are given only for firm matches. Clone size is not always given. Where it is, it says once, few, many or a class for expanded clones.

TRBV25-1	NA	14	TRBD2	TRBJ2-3	TGTGCCAGCAGTGAATACGGGAGGGTTGATACGCAGTATTTT	CASSEYGRVDTQYF
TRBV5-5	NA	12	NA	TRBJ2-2	TGTGCCAGCCACTATAACACCGGGGAGCTGTTTTTT	CASHYNTGELFF
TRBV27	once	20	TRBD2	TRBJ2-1	TGTGCCAGCAGTCACACCGCCGAGGGGCTAGCGGTGCATTTCTACAATGAGCAGTTCTTC	CASSHTAEGLAVHFYNEQFF
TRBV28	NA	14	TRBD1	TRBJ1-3	TGTGCCGGACAGGGGGCGCGGTATGGAAACACCATATATTTT	CAGQGARYGNTIYF
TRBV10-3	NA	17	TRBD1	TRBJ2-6	TGTGCCATCAGTGAGGGGACAGGGGGCGCTGGGGCCAACGTCCTGACTTTC	CAISEGTGGAGANVLTF
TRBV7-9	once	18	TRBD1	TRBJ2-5	TGTGCCAGCAGCTTAGCCGGTGAGGACAGGGGGCCGCAAGAGACCCAGTACTTC	CASSLAGEDRGPQETQYF
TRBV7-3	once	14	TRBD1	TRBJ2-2	TGTGCCAGCAGACAGGACAGGGTGAGCGGGGAGCTGTTTTTT	CASRQDRVSGELFF
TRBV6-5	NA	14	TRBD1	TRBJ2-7	TGTGCCAGCAGTGTCGGGACAGCGGCTGAGGAGCAGTACTTC	CASSVGTAAEEQYF
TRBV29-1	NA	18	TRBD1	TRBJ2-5	TGCAGCGTTGAAGGGCCCCAGGACAGGGGGGGACAGCAAGAGACCCAGTACTTC	CSVEGPQDRGGQQETQYF
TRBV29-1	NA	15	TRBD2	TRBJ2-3	TGCAGCGTTGCTGGACTAGCGGGCTTCACAGATACGCAGTATTTT	CSVAGLAGFTDTQYF
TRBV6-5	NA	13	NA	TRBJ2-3	TGTGCCAGCAGCGGGTCGAGGACAGATACGCAGTATTTT	CASSGSRTDTQYF
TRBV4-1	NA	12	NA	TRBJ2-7	TGCGCCAGCAGCCAACCCCTCGAGAAGCAGTACTTC	CASSQPLEKQYF
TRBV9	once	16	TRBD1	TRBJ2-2	TGTGCCAGCAGCGCGCTTGGGACAGGGAACACCGGGGAGCTGTTTTTT	CASSALGTGNTGELFF
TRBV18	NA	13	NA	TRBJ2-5	TGTGCCAGCTCACCAGGGGGCGCAGAGACCCAGTACTTC	CASSPGGAETQYF
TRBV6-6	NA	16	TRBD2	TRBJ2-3	TGTGCCAGCAGTTGGGGTAGCGGGAGAAGAACAGATACGCAGTATTTT	CASSWGSGRRTDTQYF
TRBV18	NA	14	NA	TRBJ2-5	TGTGCCAGCTCACCACCGGGAGATCAAGAGACCCAGTACTTC	CASSPPGDQETQYF
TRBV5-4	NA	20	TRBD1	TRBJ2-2	TGTGCCAGCAGCTTGGATCTTATTGGACAGGGAAGGTCGAACACCGGGGAGCTGTTTTTT	CASSLDLIGQGRSNTGELFF
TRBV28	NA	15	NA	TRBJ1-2	TGTGCCAGCAGCCCAACAAAGCTCACAGGGTATGGCTACACCTTC	CASSPTKLTGYGYTF
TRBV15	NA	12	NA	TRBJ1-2	TGTGCCACCAGCAGAGGGGGGCTCGGCTACACCTTC	CATSRGGLGYTF
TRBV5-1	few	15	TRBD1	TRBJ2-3	TGCGCCAGCAGCACGCGGACAGGGCTCGCAGATACGCAGTATTTT	CASSTRTGLADTQYF
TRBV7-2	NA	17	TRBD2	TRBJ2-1	TGTGCCAGCAGCTTAGTTTTTACTAGCGGGAGGATCGATGAGCAGTTCTTC	CASSLVFTSGRIDEQFF
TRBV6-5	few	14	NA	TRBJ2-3	TGTGCCAGCAACCGAGTGGGGGCAAGAGATACGCAGTATTTT	CASNRVGARDTQYF
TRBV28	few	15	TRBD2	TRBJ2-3	TGTGCCAGCAGCCGGGGGGAACACACAGTTGATACGCAGTATTTT	CASSRGEHTVDTQYF
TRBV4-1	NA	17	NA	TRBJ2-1	TGCGCCAGCAGCCAAGACGCGAGGCGACAGAACTACAATGAGCAGTTCTTC	CASSQDARRQNYNEQFF
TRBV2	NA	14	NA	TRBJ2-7	TGTGCCACTACTAATCCGAGGGTGAGCCACGAGCAGTACTTC	CATTNPRVSHEQYF
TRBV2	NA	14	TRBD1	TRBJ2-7	TGTGCCAGCAGTCAACGGACAGGGGGCGACGAGCAGTACTTC	CASSQRTGGDEQYF
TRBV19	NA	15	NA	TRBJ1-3	TGTGCCAGTAGTATTATTGCAGGGCCTGGAAACACCATATATTTT	CASSIIAGPGNTIYF
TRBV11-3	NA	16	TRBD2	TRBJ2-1	TGTGCCAGCAGCTTAGGACTAGCGGGTTGGGACAATGAGCAGTTCTTC	CASSLGLAGWDNEQFF
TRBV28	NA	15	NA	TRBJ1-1	TGTGCCAGCAGTTTATTCCGCGGCAGGAACACTGAAGCTTTCTTT	CASSLFRGRNTEAFF
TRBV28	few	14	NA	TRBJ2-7	TGTGCCAGCAGTCCCGGGACTTTAAACTACGAGCAGTACTTC	CASSPGTLNYEQYF
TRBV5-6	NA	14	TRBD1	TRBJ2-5	TGTGCCAGCAGCTTAGGGACAGGGAGAGAGACCCAGTACTTC	CASSLGTGRETQYF
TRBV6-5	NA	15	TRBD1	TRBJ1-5	TGTGCCAGCAGTTACGGGACAGGGGGAAATCAGCCCCAGCATTTT	CASSYGTGGNQPQHF
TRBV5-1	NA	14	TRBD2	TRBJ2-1	TGCGCCAGCATGGCCGGGACTAGTTCGAATGAGCAGTTCTTC	CASMAGTSSNEQFF